This T cell receptor (beta chain) was recorded in a study of T-cell memory formation after mild COVID-19. Findings and caveats of the study: Clones which contracted sat mainly in CM and EM if CD4+, and in EMRA if CD8+. From day 15 to 85, contracting clones were balanced between CD4 and CD8, whereas later expanders leaned toward CD4+.

With regard to this clonotype: As yet, its antigen is unknown.

The V gene's germline CDR1 is MGHDK and CDR2 SYGVNS. The junction had 2 bases not matched to a gene; V was cut back by 3 bases and J by 5 bases. CDR3 length: 15 residues. TCRdb reprocessed the 5' RACE reads via MiXCR and lists one record per CDR3 protein. The table shows fewer than 400,000 distinct CDR3 sequences, with under 15% occurring only once. Sequenced material: PBMCs or a T cell subset sorted from them (not recorded which). This TCR derives from a man aged 18 to 35 who had mild COVID-19 (a few samples of this study predate the infection). Cell type and time point are not known. The J gene is TRBJ2-5, the V gene TRBV25-1, with TRBD2 matching 14 bases. CDR3 nucleotides: TGTGCCAGCAGTGAGGGACTAGCGGGGGCGGAGACCCAGTACTTC. Encoded protein: CASSEGLAGAETQYF.